This T cell receptor beta chain was sequenced for a study of neurological immune-mediated disorders. Study results and limitations: While HTLV-1-associated myelopathy showed the greatest TCR clonal expansion, multiple sclerosis showed the least, falling below healthy controls. Private repertoires in all groups were suggested, as expanded clones shared no CDR3 amino acid sequences across subjects.

This clonotype was detected many times. The antigen is unknown. From the 5' RACE reads, TCRdb called clonotypes with MiXCR, one entry per CDR3 protein. The table has tens of thousands of distinct CDR3 sequences, approximately 9.2% seen once. Sample time point: longitudinal time-point 3. The unsorted libraries were generated from a total of 2 million PBMCs, which had been stored in RNAlater at -80 C. Germline trimming cut 2 bases from V and 4 bases from J; bases unmatched to any gene: 3. The CDR3 has 14 residues. The chain uses TRBV12-3 or TRBV12-4 and TRBJ1-1, with 8 nucleotides matching TRBD1. Sequencing was carried out using PBMCs. The source of this sequence is a woman aged 40 to 50 in good health. CDR3 nucleotide sequence: TGTGCCAGCAGTTTACAGGGGGCAGGCACTGAAGCTTTCTTT. Protein: CASSLQGAGTEAFF.